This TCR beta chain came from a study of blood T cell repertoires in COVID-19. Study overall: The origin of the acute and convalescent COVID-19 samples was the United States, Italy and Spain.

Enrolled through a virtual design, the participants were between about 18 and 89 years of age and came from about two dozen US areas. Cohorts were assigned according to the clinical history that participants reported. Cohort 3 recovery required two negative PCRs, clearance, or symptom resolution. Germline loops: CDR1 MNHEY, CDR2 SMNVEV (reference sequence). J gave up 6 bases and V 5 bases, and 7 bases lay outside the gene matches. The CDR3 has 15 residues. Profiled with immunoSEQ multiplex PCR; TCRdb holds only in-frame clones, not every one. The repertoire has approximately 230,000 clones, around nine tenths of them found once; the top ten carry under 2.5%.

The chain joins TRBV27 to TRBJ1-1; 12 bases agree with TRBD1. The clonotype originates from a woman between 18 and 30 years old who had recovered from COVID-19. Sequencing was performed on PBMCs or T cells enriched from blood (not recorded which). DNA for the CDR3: TGTGCCAGCAGTCCGTCCGGGACAGGGGGCTCTGAAGCTTTCTTT. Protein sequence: CASSPSGTGGSEAFF.